This entry describes one TCR beta chain. Its antigen is undetermined. The PCR was carried out with 60 Vbeta primers and 13 Jbeta primers. TCRdb's table, derived via immunoSEQ multiplex PCR, lists solely in-frame clones and lacks some. The repertoire includes about 120,000 clones, roughly two thirds of them detected once, and around 1.6% sits in the top ten. The data belong to a study of cytomegalovirus exposure and HLA in healthy donors. Across the whole study: Of 398 genotyped donors, more than 70% clustered with self-reported Caucasian donors. Study-level results: A later analysis reportedly found fewer N-insertions in an Asian-associated ancestry cluster than the approximately 700-donor mean.

From germline, CDR1 is SGHVS and CDR2 FNYEAQ. Between the trimmed V and J ends, which lost 5 bases and 7 bases, there was a span of 15 bases. The CDR3 is 14 residues long. At collection, donors were nominally healthy, but unrecorded immune exposures were probable. Specimen: PBMCs. The source of this sequence is a man aged 25 to 40 in good health and CMV-seropositive. This chain links TRBV7-6 with TRBJ2-1; D unresolved. CDR3 DNA sequence: TGTGCCAGCAGCCCACAACCGACATGGAATGAGCAGTTCTTC. It specifies CASSPQPTWNEQFF.